The source of this T cell receptor beta chain is a study of blood T cell repertoires in COVID-19. Per the germline V gene, CDR1 is LNHDA and CDR2 is SQIVND (reference sequence). Trimming took off 3 bases at V and 5 bases at J, with 10 bases between the two ends. This CDR3 contains 14 residues. Measured with immunoSEQ multiplex PCR; TCRdb has only the in-frame clones, and not every one. The table has approximately 400,000 clones, around 90% seen once; the top ten hold more than 1%. Sequencing was performed on PBMCs or T cells enriched from blood (not recorded which). The source is a woman aged 18-35 years who had recovered from COVID-19. The chain uses TRBV19 and TRBJ2-2; a possible D gene is TRBD2 (6 bases). CDR3 protein: CASSIGGGTGELFF. The CDR3 DNA reads as TGTGCCAGTAGTATCGGGGGAGGAACCGGGGAGCTGTTTTTT. Supplemented by reference TRBV19 and TRBJ2-2, the full variable domain reads DGGITQSPKYLFRKEGQNVTLSCEQNLNHDAMYWYRQDPGQGLRLIYYSQIVNDFQKGDIAEGYSVSREKKESFPLTVTSAQKNPTAFYLCASSIGGGTGELFFGEGSRLTVL.